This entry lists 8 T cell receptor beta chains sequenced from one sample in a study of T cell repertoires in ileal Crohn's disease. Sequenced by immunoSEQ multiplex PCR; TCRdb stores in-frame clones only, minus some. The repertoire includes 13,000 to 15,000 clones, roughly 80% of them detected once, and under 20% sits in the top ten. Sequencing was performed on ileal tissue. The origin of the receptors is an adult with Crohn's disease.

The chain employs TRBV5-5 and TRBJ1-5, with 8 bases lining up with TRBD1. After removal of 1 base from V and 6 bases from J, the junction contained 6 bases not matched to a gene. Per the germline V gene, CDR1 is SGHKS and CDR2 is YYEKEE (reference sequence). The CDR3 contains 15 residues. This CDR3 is CASSLRQGRSQPQHF. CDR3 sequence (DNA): TGTGCCAGCAGCTTGCGACAGGGGCGTAGTCAGCCCCAGCATTTT. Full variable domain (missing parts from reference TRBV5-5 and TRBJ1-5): DAGVTQSPTHLIKTRGQQVTLRCSPISGHKSVSWYQQVLGQGPQFIFQYYEKEERGRGNFPDRFSARQFPNYSSELNVNALLLGDSALYLCASSLRQGRSQPQHFGDGTRLSIL.

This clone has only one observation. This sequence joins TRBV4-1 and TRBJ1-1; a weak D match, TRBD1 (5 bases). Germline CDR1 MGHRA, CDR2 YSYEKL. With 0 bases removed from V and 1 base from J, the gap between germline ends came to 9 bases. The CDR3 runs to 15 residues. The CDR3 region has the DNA TGCGCCAGCAGCCAAGAGAGGGGAGGGAACACTGAAGCTTTCTTT. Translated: CASSQERGGNTEAFF.

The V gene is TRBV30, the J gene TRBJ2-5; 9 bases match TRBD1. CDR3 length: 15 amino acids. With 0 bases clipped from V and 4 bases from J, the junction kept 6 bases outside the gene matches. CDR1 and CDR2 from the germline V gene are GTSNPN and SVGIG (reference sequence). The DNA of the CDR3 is TGTGCCTGGAGTGTAAACAGGGGGCAAGGAGAGACCCAGTACTTC. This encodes CAWSVNRGQGETQYF.

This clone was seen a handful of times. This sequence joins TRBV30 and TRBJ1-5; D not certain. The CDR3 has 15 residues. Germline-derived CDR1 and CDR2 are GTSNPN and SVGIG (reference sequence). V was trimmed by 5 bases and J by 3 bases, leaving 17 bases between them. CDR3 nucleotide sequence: TGTGCCTGGGGAAAACCCGGCAGGTCCAATCAGCCCCAGCATTTT. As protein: CAWGKPGRSNQPQHF.

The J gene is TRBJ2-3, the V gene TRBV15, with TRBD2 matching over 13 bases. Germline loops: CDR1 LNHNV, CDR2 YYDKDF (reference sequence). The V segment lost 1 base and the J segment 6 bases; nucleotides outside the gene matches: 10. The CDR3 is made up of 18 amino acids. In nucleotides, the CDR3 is TGTGCCACCAGCAGAGGACTAGCGGGGGGCTCGAGTACTGATACGCAGTATTTT. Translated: CATSRGLAGGSSTDTQYF.

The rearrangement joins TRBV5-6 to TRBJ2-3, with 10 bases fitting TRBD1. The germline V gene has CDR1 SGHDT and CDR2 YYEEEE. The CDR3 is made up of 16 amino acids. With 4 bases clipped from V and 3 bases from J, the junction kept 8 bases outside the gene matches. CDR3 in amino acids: CASSLTGQGVTDTQYF. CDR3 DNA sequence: TGTGCCAGCAGCCTTACCGGACAGGGGGTAACAGATACGCAGTATTTT. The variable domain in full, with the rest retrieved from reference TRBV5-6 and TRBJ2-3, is DAGVTQSPTHLIKTRGQQVTLRCSPKSGHDTVSWYQQALGQGPQFIFQYYEEEERQRGNFPDRFSGHQFPNYSSELNVNALLLGDSALYLCASSLTGQGVTDTQYFGPGTRLTVL.

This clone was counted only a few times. The CDR3 here is CSVAGAGNTIYF. The CDR3, as DNA: TGCAGCGTTGCAGGGGCTGGAAACACCATATATTTT. V gene TRBV29-1 combines with J gene TRBJ1-3; the D gene is possibly TRBD1 (6 bases). The germline gives CDR1 SQVTM, CDR2 ANQGSEA. Trimming removed 4 bases from V and 2 bases from J, with 6 bases in between. The CDR3 runs to 12 residues.

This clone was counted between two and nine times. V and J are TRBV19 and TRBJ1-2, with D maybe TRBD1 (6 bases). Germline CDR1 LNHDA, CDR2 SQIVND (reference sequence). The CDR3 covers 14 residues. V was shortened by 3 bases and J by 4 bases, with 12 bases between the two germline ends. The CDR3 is CASSIPVGAYGYTF. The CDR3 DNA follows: TGTGCCAGTAGTATTCCCGTGGGGGCCTATGGCTACACCTTC. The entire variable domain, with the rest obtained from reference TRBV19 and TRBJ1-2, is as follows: DGGITQSPKYLFRKEGQNVTLSCEQNLNHDAMYWYRQDPGQGLRLIYYSQIVNDFQKGDIAEGYSVSREKKESFPLTVTSAQKNPTAFYLCASSIPVGAYGYTFGSGTRLTVV.